The rows below give T cell receptor beta chains drawn from one sample of a study of T cells after yellow fever vaccination. TCRdb re-derived calls from the 5' RACE reads in MiXCR, one entry per CDR3 protein. The sample lists 310,000 or so distinct CDR3 sequences, around 7% seen once, with about a sixth in the top ten. The sequences come from PBMCs, collected roughly 46 days after the first yellow fever vaccination. These receptors were taken from a young man who received the YFV17D yellow fever vaccine. Each CDR3 is given with its conserved first and last residue. The D gene is left open where the match is weak. The size field is filled for only some rows; it gives once, few, many or a size class.

V gene	clone size	J gene	D gene	CDR3 protein	CDR3 DNA
TRBV4-2	NA	TRBJ2-1	TRBD2	CASSLIAGGLFYNEQFF	TGTGCCAGCAGCCTAATAGCGGGGGGGCTTTTCTACAATGAGCAGTTCTTC
TRBV7-2	NA	TRBJ2-6	NA	CASRRETVGANVLTF	TGTGCCAGCAGACGGGAGACGGTAGGGGCCAACGTCCTGACTTTC
TRBV2	NA	TRBJ1-5	NA	CASQGGTSNQPQHF	TGTGCCAGCCAGGGAGGAACTAGCAATCAGCCCCAGCATTTT
TRBV7-2	many	TRBJ2-3	TRBD2	CASSFAGGPTDTQYF	TGTGCCAGCAGCTTTGCGGGGGGGCCAACAGATACGCAGTATTTT
TRBV6-2/TRBV6-3	many	TRBJ1-1	NA	CASSYRLGVEVNTEAFF	TGTGCCAGCAGTTACCGGCTCGGGGTGGAGGTTAACACTGAAGCTTTCTTT
TRBV7-2	NA	TRBJ2-1	TRBD2	CASSLELAGGEQFF	TGTGCCAGCAGCTTAGAACTAGCGGGGGGAGAGCAGTTCTTC
TRBV20-1	NA	TRBJ2-7	NA	CSASRQGNSYEQYF	TGCAGTGCTAGTCGGCAGGGGAACTCCTACGAGCAGTACTTC
TRBV20-1	many	TRBJ1-2	NA	CSATTAGGYTF	TGCAGTGCTACCACCGCCGGGGGGTACACCTTC
TRBV20-1	many	TRBJ2-1	NA	CSARDPPQGEQFF	TGCAGTGCTAGAGACCCCCCCCAGGGTGAGCAGTTCTTC
TRBV7-2	NA	TRBJ1-5	NA	CASSSNWNQHF	TGTGCCAGCAGCTCTAACTGGAACCAGCATTTT
TRBV4-1	NA	TRBJ2-5	NA	CASSPRRGRETQYF	TGCGCCAGCAGCCCGCGCAGGGGACGAGAGACCCAGTACTTC
TRBV7-8	NA	TRBJ2-7	NA	CASSFRRGPYEQYF	TGTGCCAGCAGCTTTCGCCGGGGCCCCTACGAGCAGTACTTC
TRBV19	NA	TRBJ1-1	NA	CASSTGPGKVVNTEAFF	TGTGCCAGTAGCACGGGCCCCGGGAAGGTTGTGAACACTGAAGCTTTCTTT
TRBV6-2/TRBV6-3	once	TRBJ2-7	NA	CASSYSAITEQYF	TGTGCCAGCAGTTACTCAGCTATTACCGAGCAGTACTTC
TRBV29-1	NA	TRBJ2-1	NA	CSVEDGSPYNEQFF	TGCAGCGTTGAAGACGGGAGCCCTTACAATGAGCAGTTCTTC
TRBV4-1	NA	TRBJ1-5	TRBD1	CASSQVGQGGQPQHF	TGCGCCAGCAGCCAAGTGGGACAGGGCGGGCAGCCCCAGCATTTT
TRBV9	few	TRBJ2-5	TRBD1	CASSDPTSDRKETQYF	TGTGCCAGCAGCGATCCTACTTCGGACAGGAAAGAGACCCAGTACTTC
TRBV4-3	NA	TRBJ2-5	TRBD2	CASSQGFLAVGVRQETQYF	TGCGCCAGCAGCCAAGGATTCCTAGCGGTGGGGGTAAGACAAGAGACCCAGTACTTC
TRBV7-2	few	TRBJ2-2	NA	CASSFAVAGELFF	TGTGCCAGCAGCTTTGCAGTCGCCGGGGAGCTGTTTTTT
TRBV20-1	many	TRBJ2-1	NA	CSARDRRLINEQFF	TGCAGTGCTAGGGACAGAAGACTAATCAATGAGCAGTTCTTC
TRBV5-4	NA	TRBJ2-7	TRBD2	CASSWASGPYEQYF	TGTGCCAGCAGCTGGGCTAGCGGCCCCTACGAGCAGTACTTC
TRBV12-3/TRBV12-4	many	TRBJ2-5	NA	CASSLNRVETQYF	TGTGCCAGCAGTTTGAATAGGGTTGAGACCCAGTACTTC
TRBV4-2	many	TRBJ2-3	NA	CASSQDGTRGYTDTQYF	TGTGCCAGCAGCCAAGATGGTACTAGGGGATACACAGATACGCAGTATTTT
TRBV24-1	many	TRBJ2-2	NA	CATQGQPGELFF	TGTGCCACCCAGGGCCAGCCAGGGGAGCTGTTTTTT
TRBV5-1	few	TRBJ2-7	NA	CASSTKSGNGAYEQYF	TGCGCCAGCAGCACCAAGTCAGGGAATGGAGCCTACGAGCAGTACTTC
TRBV20-1	few	TRBJ1-3	NA	CSASIQGAGNTIYF	TGCAGTGCTAGTATACAGGGTGCTGGAAACACCATATATTTT
TRBV5-4	few	TRBJ2-5	NA	CASSLVQGTETQYF	TGTGCCAGCAGCTTGGTACAGGGTACTGAGACCCAGTACTTC
TRBV7-8	many	TRBJ2-3	NA	CASSSQEDTQYF	TGTGCCAGCAGCAGCCAGGAGGATACGCAGTATTTT
TRBV9	many	TRBJ1-2	NA	CASSPHTPGEGYTF	TGTGCCAGCAGCCCTCATACCCCAGGGGAAGGCTACACCTTC
TRBV7-9	NA	TRBJ1-4	TRBD1	CASSYGQGVVGEKLFF	TGTGCCAGCAGCTACGGACAGGGGGTCGTTGGGGAAAAACTGTTTTTT
TRBV5-1	many	TRBJ1-4	TRBD1	CASSLGQGATNEKLFF	TGCGCCAGCAGCTTGGGACAGGGGGCAACTAATGAAAAACTGTTTTTT
TRBV7-2	few	TRBJ1-1	TRBD1	CASSLTTGVTEAFF	TGTGCCAGCAGCTTAACTACAGGGGTCACTGAAGCTTTCTTT
TRBV20-1	many	TRBJ2-1	TRBD2	CSASRPGGLAGSHSYNEQFF	TGCAGTGCTAGTCGACCAGGGGGACTAGCGGGGTCCCACTCCTACAATGAGCAGTTCTTC
TRBV7-3	NA	TRBJ2-1	TRBD1	CASSLGQGARTSSYNEQFF	TGTGCCAGCAGCCTCGGACAGGGGGCGCGGACCAGCTCCTACAATGAGCAGTTCTTC
TRBV19	few	TRBJ2-1	TRBD2	CASRSFSGGDYNEQFF	TGTGCCAGTAGATCTTTTAGCGGGGGCGACTACAATGAGCAGTTCTTC
TRBV3-1	many	TRBJ2-5	TRBD2	CASSQGGLAGGQETQYF	TGTGCCAGCAGCCAAGGCGGCCTAGCGGGGGGCCAAGAGACCCAGTACTTC
TRBV7-2	NA	TRBJ1-6	NA	CASSLEDRLNSPLHF	TGTGCCAGCAGCTTAGAGGACAGATTAAATTCACCCCTCCACTTT
TRBV18	many	TRBJ2-2	NA	CASSPSLAFPNTGELFF	TGTGCCAGCTCACCGTCCCTGGCCTTTCCGAACACCGGGGAGCTGTTTTTT